This T cell receptor (beta chain) was sequenced for a study of blood T cell repertoires in COVID-19. Patients of the Seattle cohort, enrolled during active infection, were followed longitudinally. Using immunoSEQ multiplex PCR, the repertoire was profiled, and TCRdb retains in-frame clones only, with some absent. Among approximately 500,000 clones, 85% to 90% were seen once, and the ten largest hold about 8%. The ends lost 4 bases at V and 6 bases at J; junction bases unmatched: 14. CDR3 length: 17 amino acids. Germline-derived CDR1 and CDR2 are SEHNR and FQNEAQ (reference sequence). The sequencing input was peripheral blood. The receptor was isolated from a woman in her 50s with COVID-19, enrolled during active disease. The chain couples TRBV7-9 to TRBJ1-4; 7 nucleotides align to TRBD1. The CDR3 bases are TGTGCCAGCAGCTACAGGGGACTCCTTAAAAAGGATGAAAAACTGTTTTTT. Amino acid sequence: CASSYRGLLKKDEKLFF.